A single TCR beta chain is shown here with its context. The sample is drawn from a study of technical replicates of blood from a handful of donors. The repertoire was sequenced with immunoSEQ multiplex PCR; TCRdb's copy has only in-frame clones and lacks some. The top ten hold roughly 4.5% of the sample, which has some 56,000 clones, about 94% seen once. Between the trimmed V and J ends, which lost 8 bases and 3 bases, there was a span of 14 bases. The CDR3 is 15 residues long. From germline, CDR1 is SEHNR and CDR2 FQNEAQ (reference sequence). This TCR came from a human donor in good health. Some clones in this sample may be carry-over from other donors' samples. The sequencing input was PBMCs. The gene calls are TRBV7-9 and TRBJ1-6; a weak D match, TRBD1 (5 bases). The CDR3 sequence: CASGPGQGYNSPLHF. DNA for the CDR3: TGTGCCAGCGGACCTGGCCAGGGCTATAATTCACCCCTCCACTTT.